This T cell receptor beta chain was sequenced during a study of response to subunit inactivated influenza vaccine. Findings and caveats of the study: Authors suggested that a seasonal influenza vaccination recruits few new T cells each time.

This clonotype was found many times. No antigen is known for it. CDR3 length equals 14 residues. V lost 6 bases to trimming and J lost 2 bases; unmatched junction nucleotides: 4. Each CDR3 protein gets one entry after TCRdb re-called the RT-PCR reads with MiXCR. The table includes about 480,000 distinct CDR3 sequences, around 9.9% detected once. This specimen consisted of PBMCs from blood, obtained 40 to 50 days after vaccination. V usage is TRBV12-3 or TRBV12-4 and J usage is TRBJ2-5; 9 bases map to TRBD1. The TCR was taken from a man aged 50-60 years who received an inactivated influenza vaccine. In DNA, the CDR3 is TGTGCCAGCAGGAAGGGACAGGGACAAGAGACCCAGTACTTC. Its translation: CASRKGQGQETQYF.